This record covers a single TCR beta chain. Its antigen is currently not known. No per-base quality is available; no much larger clone lies one base away. TCRbeta CDR3 regions were amplified from genomic DNA using the immunoSEQ Assay, a bias-controlled multiplex PCR. Per the original workflow: The number of nucleated cells in each sample was estimated from the amplification of reference gene primers within the assay. Sequence reads were collapsed and filtered to measure the absolute abundance of every unique TCRbeta CDR3 rearrangement. Productive Simpson clonality was computed per sample as the square root of Simpson's diversity index over productive rearrangements. As stored in TCRdb, this immuneACCESS dataset retains in-frame rearrangements with V and J assigned. A fraction of the clones does not appear; measured against another copy, unresolved V genes explain less than half of the discrepancy, and the remainder lacks a known reason. V, J and clone size derive from that table, while D and trimming were established from the DNA sequence. In all, the sample holds 100,000 to 150,000 clones, and roughly four fifths of those were seen once. The ten most abundant clones make up 5.5% of the sample.

The data originate from a study of blood T cell repertoires in COVID-19 (dated by TCRdb to the early 2020s). For the wider study: Samples covering the acute and convalescent phases of COVID-19 were provided by collaborators in the United States, Italy and Spain. The material from the prospective study consisted of cDNA or gDNA derived from T cells, B-cell-depleted T cells, or PBMCs. Deeply sampled blood TCRbeta repertoires from subjects exposed to, actively infected with, or recovered from COVID-19 were included in the dataset. A freely available public database, intended as a resource for researchers studying the immune response to SARS-CoV-2, is where the repertoires were released. Samples were obtained from the ongoing ImmuneRACE study (first 160 participants) and from about 1,300 subjects provided by 6 global collaborators. The sample metadata nearly always contained a de-identified subject ID, COVID-19 status, age in years and sex. Where available, HLA class I and class II types were taken from metadata supplied by the sample provider and were not determined by assay-based typing.

Inclusive of the bounding cysteine and phenylalanine, the CDR3 is 18 residues long. Only the CDR3 portion is preserved as DNA: 54 bases, with reading frame beginning at the first base. From the germline V gene, CDR1 is LGHNA and CDR2 is YNFKEQ. For this chain, trimming is 3 bases at the V end and 0 bases at the J end, and the number of junction bases without a gene match is 11. Whole blood was collected in K2EDTA tubes by collaborating institutions according to the institutions' own protocols. For TCRbeta analysis, collaborators shipped samples in one of three forms: frozen whole blood, isolated PBMCs, or DNA extracted from either of those sample types. Paper-wide results and their limitations: The amount of clinical and demographic metadata varied by source and participant and was provided uncurated.

The sample was peripheral blood. The source of this sequence is a man in his 60s with acute or convalescent COVID-19. The sequence is built from TRBV4-2 and TRBJ2-1; the junction holds 7 bases that match TRBD2. The CDR3 amino acid sequence is: CASSHVTSERASYNEQFF. The nucleotide sequence reads as follows: TGTGCCAGCAGCCACGTTACTAGCGAGCGAGCCTCCTACAATGAGCAGTTCTTC.